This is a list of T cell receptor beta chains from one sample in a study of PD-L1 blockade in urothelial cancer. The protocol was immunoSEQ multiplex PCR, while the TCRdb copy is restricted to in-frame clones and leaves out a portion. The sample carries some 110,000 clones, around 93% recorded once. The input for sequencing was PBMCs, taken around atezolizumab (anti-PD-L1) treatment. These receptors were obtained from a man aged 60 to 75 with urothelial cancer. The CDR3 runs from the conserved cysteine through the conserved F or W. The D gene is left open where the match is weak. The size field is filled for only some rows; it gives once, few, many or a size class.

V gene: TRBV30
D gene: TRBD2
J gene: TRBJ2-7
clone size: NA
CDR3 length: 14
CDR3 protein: CAWSVGLAGYEQYF
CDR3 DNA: TGTGCCTGGAGTGTAGGACTAGCGGGGTACGAGCAGTACTTC

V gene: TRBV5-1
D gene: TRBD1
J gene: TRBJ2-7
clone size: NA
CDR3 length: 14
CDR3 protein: CASSEQGASYEQYF
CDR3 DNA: TGCGCCAGCAGCGAACAGGGGGCTTCCTACGAGCAGTACTTC

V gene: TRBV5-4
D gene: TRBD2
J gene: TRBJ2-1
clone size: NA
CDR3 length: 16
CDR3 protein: CASSGGTSGSYNEQFF
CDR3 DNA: TGTGCCAGCAGCGGAGGGACTAGCGGGAGTTACAATGAGCAGTTCTTC

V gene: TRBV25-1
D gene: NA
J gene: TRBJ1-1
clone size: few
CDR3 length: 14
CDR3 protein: CASSDFSVNTEAFF
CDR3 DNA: TGTGCCAGCAGTGATTTTTCGGTGAACACTGAAGCTTTCTTT

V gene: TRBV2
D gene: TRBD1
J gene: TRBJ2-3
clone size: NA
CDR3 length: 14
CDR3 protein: CASRRDRFTDTQYF
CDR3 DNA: TGTGCCAGCAGGAGGGACAGGTTCACAGATACGCAGTATTTT

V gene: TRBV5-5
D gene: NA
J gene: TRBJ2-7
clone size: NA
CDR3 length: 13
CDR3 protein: CASSSGSSYEQYF
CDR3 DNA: TGTGCCAGCAGCTCCGGGAGCTCCTACGAGCAGTACTTC

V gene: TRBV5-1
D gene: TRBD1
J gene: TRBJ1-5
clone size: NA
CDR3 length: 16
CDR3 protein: CASSLEGGTGNQPQHF
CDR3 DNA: TGCGCCAGCAGCTTGGAAGGGGGCACGGGCAATCAGCCCCAGCATTTT

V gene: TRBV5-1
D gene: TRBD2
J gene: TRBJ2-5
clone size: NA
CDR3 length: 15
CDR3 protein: CASSLSGRIRETQYF
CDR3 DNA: TGCGCCAGCAGCCTTAGCGGGAGGATCCGAGAGACCCAGTACTTC

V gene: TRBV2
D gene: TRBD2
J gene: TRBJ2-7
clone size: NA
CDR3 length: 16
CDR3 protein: CASSEAGLAVNYEQYF
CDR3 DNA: TGTGCCAGCAGTGAAGCCGGCCTAGCGGTAAACTACGAGCAGTACTTC

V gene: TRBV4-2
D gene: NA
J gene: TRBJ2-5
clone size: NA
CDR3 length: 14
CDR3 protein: CASSQVPYQETQYF
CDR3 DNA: TGTGCCAGCAGCCAAGTCCCCTACCAAGAGACCCAGTACTTC

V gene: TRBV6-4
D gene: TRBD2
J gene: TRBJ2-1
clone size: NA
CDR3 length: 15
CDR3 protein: CASSDGTSGGTGQFF
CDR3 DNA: TGTGCCAGCAGTGATGGGACTAGCGGGGGCACCGGGCAGTTCTTC

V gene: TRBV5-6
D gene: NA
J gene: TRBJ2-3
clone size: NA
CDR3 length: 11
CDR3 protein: CASSSLDTQYF
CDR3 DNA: TGTGCCAGCAGCTCCCTGGATACGCAGTATTTT

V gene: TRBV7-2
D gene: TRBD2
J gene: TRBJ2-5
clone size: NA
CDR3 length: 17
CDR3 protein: CASSYKPGLALQETQYF
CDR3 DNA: TGTGCCAGCAGTTACAAACCGGGACTAGCGCTACAAGAGACCCAGTACTTC

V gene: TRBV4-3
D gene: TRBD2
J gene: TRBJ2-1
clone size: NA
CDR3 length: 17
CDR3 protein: CASSLSYTSGSYNEQFF
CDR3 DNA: TGCGCCAGCAGCCTGTCGTATACTAGCGGTTCCTACAATGAGCAGTTCTTC

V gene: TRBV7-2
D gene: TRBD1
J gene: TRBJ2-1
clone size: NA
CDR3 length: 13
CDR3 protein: CASSLVLRDRRFF
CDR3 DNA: TGTGCCAGCAGCTTAGTGCTCAGGGACAGACGGTTCTTC

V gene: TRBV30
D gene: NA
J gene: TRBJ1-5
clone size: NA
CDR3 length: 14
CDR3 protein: CAWSTTGSNQPQHF
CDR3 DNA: TGTGCCTGGAGCACGACAGGCAGCAATCAGCCCCAGCATTTT

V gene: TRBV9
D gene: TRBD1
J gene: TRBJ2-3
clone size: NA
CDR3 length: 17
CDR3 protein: CASSEGRGDRATDTQYF
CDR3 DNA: TGTGCCAGCAGCGAGGGCCGGGGGGACAGGGCCACAGATACGCAGTATTTT

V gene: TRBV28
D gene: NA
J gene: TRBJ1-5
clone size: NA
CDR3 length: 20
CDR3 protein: CASSRRTAQGGGTTNQPQHF
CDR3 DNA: TGTGCCAGCAGCCGACGGACAGCCCAAGGTGGGGGGACTACCAATCAGCCCCAGCATTTT

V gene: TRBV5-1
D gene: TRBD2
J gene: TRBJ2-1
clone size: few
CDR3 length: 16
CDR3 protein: CASSASAGVQYNEQFF
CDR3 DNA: TGCGCCAGCAGCGCATCGGCGGGAGTGCAGTACAATGAGCAGTTCTTC

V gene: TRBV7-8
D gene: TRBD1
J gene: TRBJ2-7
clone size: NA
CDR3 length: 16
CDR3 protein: CASSHHAGTGGYEQYF
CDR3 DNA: TGTGCCAGCAGCCACCACGCCGGGACAGGGGGCTACGAGCAGTACTTC

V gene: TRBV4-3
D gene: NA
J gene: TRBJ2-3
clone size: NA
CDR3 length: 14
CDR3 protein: CASSQEAGTDTQYF
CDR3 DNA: TGCGCCAGCAGCCAAGAAGCGGGCACAGATACGCAGTATTTT

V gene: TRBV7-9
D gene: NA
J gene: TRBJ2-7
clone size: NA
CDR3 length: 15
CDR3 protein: CASTVQITGSYEQYF
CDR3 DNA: TGTGCCAGCACCGTCCAAATTACCGGGTCCTACGAGCAGTACTTC

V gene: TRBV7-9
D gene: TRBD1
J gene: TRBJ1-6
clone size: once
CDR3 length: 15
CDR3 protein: CASSLGGQNNSPLHF
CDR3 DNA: TGTGCCAGCAGCTTAGGGGGACAGAATAATTCACCCCTCCACTTT

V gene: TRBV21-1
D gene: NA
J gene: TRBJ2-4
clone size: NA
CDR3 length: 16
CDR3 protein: CASSPLAREGKNIQYF
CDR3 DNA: TGTGCCAGCAGCCCCCTTGCTCGGGAAGGCAAAAACATTCAGTACTTC

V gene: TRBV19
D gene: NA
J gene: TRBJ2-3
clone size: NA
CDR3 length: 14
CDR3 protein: CASSLTSDFYTQYF
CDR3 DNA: TGTGCCAGTAGTCTGACCTCGGACTTTTATACGCAGTATTTT

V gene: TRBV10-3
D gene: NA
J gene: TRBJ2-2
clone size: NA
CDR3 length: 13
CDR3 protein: CAISETTTGELFF
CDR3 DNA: TGTGCCATCAGTGAGACAACCACCGGGGAGCTGTTTTTT

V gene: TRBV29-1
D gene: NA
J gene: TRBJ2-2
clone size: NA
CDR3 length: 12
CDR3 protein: CSVDGEAGELFF
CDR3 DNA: TGCAGCGTTGACGGGGAGGCCGGGGAGCTGTTTTTT

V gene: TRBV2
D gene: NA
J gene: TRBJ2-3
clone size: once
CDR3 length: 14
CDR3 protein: CASSEISGTDTQYF
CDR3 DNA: TGTGCCAGCAGTGAAATTAGCGGCACAGATACGCAGTATTTT

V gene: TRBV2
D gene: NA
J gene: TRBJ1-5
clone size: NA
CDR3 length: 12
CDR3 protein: CASSETGQPQHF
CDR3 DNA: TGTGCCAGCAGTGAAACGGGGCAGCCCCAGCATTTT

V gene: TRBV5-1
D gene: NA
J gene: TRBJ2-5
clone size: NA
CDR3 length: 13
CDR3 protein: CASRGSPEETQYF
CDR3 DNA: TGCGCCAGCAGGGGTTCACCGGAGGAGACCCAGTACTTC

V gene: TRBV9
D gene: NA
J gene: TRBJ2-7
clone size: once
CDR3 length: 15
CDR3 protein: CASSVGDRPTYEQYF
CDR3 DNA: TGTGCCAGCAGCGTTGGAGACAGGCCAACCTACGAGCAGTACTTC

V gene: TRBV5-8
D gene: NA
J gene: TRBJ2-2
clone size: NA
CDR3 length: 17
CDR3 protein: CASSLARGFGDTGELFF
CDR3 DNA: TGTGCCAGCAGCTTGGCTCGGGGGTTTGGCGACACCGGGGAGCTGTTTTTT